This T cell receptor beta chain was captured by sequencing in a study of CXCR3-negative and CXCR3-positive naive CD8 T cells. Study-level background: The libraries together contributed 140 million or so TRB reads, each supplying about 1.5 +/- 0.3 million.

The authors prepared UMI-labeled TRB cDNA libraries by 5' RACE. TCRdb re-called the 5' RACE reads and shows each CDR3 protein once, DNA omitted. This repertoire includes 70,000 to 100,000 distinct CDR3 sequences. The sequence derives from a human donor in good health. Some clones in this sample may be carry-over from other donors' samples. Sequenced material: naive CXCR3- CD8+ T cells from blood. Subset in this sample: CD45RO-CCR7+CD27+CD95- naive CD8+ T cells lacking CXCR3 (TNR3-).

CDR3 region: CASSQEPGDSYEQYF. This chain joins TRBV7-6 and TRBJ2-7; TCRdb names TRBD1, which stays unverified in the absence of DNA. Looked up from germline, CDR1 is SGHVS and CDR2 is FNYEAQ. CDR3 length: 15 amino acids.